The next 28 T cell receptor beta chains were all read from a single sample in a study of blood T cell repertoires in COVID-19. This table comes from immunoSEQ multiplex PCR, and its TCRdb copy is limited to in-frame clones, with some not included. Found here are around 170,000 clones, roughly four fifths of them singletons; the top ten hold under 7.5%. The sample consisted of peripheral blood. The receptors here all came from a woman aged 40 to 55 with acute or convalescent COVID-19.

The rearrangement uses TRBV5-1 and TRBJ1-1, with no clear D. V shed 2 bases and J shed 6 bases, with 14 bases lying between them. CDR1 SGHRS and CDR2 YFSETQ come from the germline V gene. The CDR3 runs 14 residues. CDR3 loop: CASSLFFGGPEAFF. CDR3 nucleotide sequence: TGCGCCAGCAGCTTATTTTTCGGCGGCCCTGAAGCTTTCTTT.

The chain links TRBV14 to TRBJ2-5; D gene ambiguous. Germline V gives CDR1 SGHDN, CDR2 FVKESK. The CDR3 totals 12 residues. Between the trimmed V and J ends, which lost 4 bases and 5 bases, there was a span of 8 bases. CDR3 amino acids: CASSPARETQYF. In nucleotides, the CDR3 is TGTGCCAGCAGCCCTGCGCGGGAGACCCAGTACTTC. Full variable domain (remainder filled in from reference TRBV14 and TRBJ2-5): EAGVTQFPSHSVIEKGQTVTLRCDPISGHDNLYWYRRVMGKEIKFLLHFVKESKQDESGMPNNRFLAERTGGTYSTLKVQPAELEDSGVYFCASSPARETQYFGPGTRLLVL.

The rearrangement uses TRBV5-4 and TRBJ2-2; possibly TRBD2 for D (6 bases). V shed 4 bases and J shed 4 bases, with 11 bases lying between them. This CDR3 contains 14 residues. The germline V gene encodes CDR1 SGHNT and CDR2 YYREEE (reference sequence). The chain's CDR3 is CASSQQTSTGELFF. DNA of the CDR3: TGTGCCAGCAGCCAACAGACTAGCACCGGGGAGCTGTTTTTT.

The chain joins TRBV7-9 to TRBJ2-2, with TRBD2 matching 9 bases. Germline assignment: CDR1 SEHNR and CDR2 FQNEAQ (reference sequence). The CDR3 loop spans 16 amino acids. Trimming at V came to 2 bases and at J to 1 base, leaving 2 bases not matched to a gene. The CDR3 region is CASSLRLAVNTGELFF. In DNA, the CDR3 is TGTGCCAGCAGCTTACGACTAGCGGTGAACACCGGGGAGCTGTTTTTT. Variable domain in full (rest from reference TRBV7-9 and TRBJ2-2): DTGVSQNPRHKITKRGQNVTFRCDPISEHNRLYWYRQTLGQGPEFLTYFQNEAQLEKSRLLSDRFSAERPKGSFSTLEIQRTEQGDSAMYLCASSLRLAVNTGELFFGEGSRLTVL.

The V call is TRBV18, the J call TRBJ2-5; 7 nucleotides align to TRBD1. The CDR3 has 14 residues. CDR1 is KGHSH and CDR2 is LQKENI in the germline V gene. The V gene end was trimmed by 4 bases and the J gene end by 1 base; junction bases not matched to a gene: 3. CDR3 in DNA: TGTGCCAGCTCACTGGGACAGCCCCAAGAGACCCAGTACTTC. Amino acid sequence: CASSLGQPQETQYF.

The rearrangement links TRBV28 to TRBJ1-1; 9 bases fit TRBD1. CDR1 and CDR2 (germline): MDHEN, SYDVKM. The V gene end was trimmed by 5 bases and the J gene end by 4 bases; junction bases not matched to a gene: 11. The CDR3 contains 16 residues. The CDR3 is CASSPPGQGVGTEAFF. CDR3 bases: TGTGCCAGCAGTCCCCCGGGACAGGGTGTTGGCACTGAAGCTTTCTTT.

This rearrangement joins TRBV19 to TRBJ1-5, with D unresolved. Trimming took off 8 bases at V and 0 bases at J, with 11 bases between the two ends. CDR3 length equals 14 residues. Germline loops: CDR1 LNHDA, CDR2 SQIVND (reference sequence). CDR3 amino acids: CASVVRDSNQPQHF. As DNA, the CDR3 is TGTGCCAGTGTGGTGAGGGATAGCAATCAGCCCCAGCATTTT.

The rearrangement joins TRBV9 to TRBJ2-1; TRBD2 agrees at 8 bases. The CDR3 spans 20 residues. Per the germline V gene, CDR1 is SGDLS and CDR2 is YYNGEE. Losses at the gene ends were 0 bases for V and 7 bases for J; bases not matched to a gene: 21. The CDR3 sequence is CASSVDIEFESGSPTNEQFF. The CDR3 coding sequence is TGTGCCAGCAGCGTAGACATAGAATTCGAGAGCGGGAGTCCCACGAATGAGCAGTTCTTC.

The chain joins TRBV19 to TRBJ1-5; TRBD1 is a possible D gene (5 bases). Trimming shortened V by 4 bases and J by 9 bases, and 19 bases separated the two germline ends. This CDR3 region has 15 residues. Germline V lookup: CDR1 LNHDA, CDR2 SQIVND (reference sequence). The CDR3 is CASSTPGREGRPQHF. In DNA, the CDR3 is TGTGCCAGTAGTACCCCCGGCAGGGAAGGTCGGCCCCAGCATTTT.

J is TRBJ1-6 and V is TRBV11-2; 7 nucleotides line up with TRBD1. The CDR3 consists of 15 residues. Germline V CDR1 and CDR2: SGHAT, FQNNGV. The V and J ends lost 2 bases and 9 bases, in that order; junction bases with no gene match: 7. The CDR3 bases are TGTGCCAGCAGCTTAAGGGGGCCGAGGGCTTCACCCCTCCACTTT. The encoded protein is CASSLRGPRASPLHF.

V and J are TRBV6-5 and TRBJ2-7, with TRBD1 matching over 10 bases. Germline values: CDR1 MNHEY, CDR2 SVGAGI. The junction had 5 bases not matched to a gene; V was cut back by 6 bases and J by 6 bases. CDR3 size: 13 residues. CDR3 sequence: CASSKTGGGEQYF. In DNA, the CDR3 is TGTGCCAGCAGCAAGACAGGGGGCGGCGAGCAGTACTTC.

This rearrangement joins TRBV7-9 to TRBJ2-2, with D hard to call. CDR1 and CDR2 (germline): SEHNR, FQNEAQ (reference sequence). V lost 7 bases to trimming and J lost 0 bases, with 6 bases between them. This CDR3 is built from 13 residues. The CDR3 DNA reads as TGTGCCAGCACCCTAGCGAACACCGGGGAGCTGTTTTTT. It yields the protein CASTLANTGELFF.

In this sample, this clone turned up once. The gene calls are TRBV11-2 and TRBJ2-1; 7 bases line up with TRBD2. This CDR3 has 16 residues. From germline, CDR1 is SGHAT and CDR2 FQNNGV. The junction had 7 bases not matched to a gene; V was cut back by 5 bases and J by 0 bases. The CDR3 loop is CASSARGGGSYNEQFF. The CDR3 DNA follows: TGTGCCAGCAGCGCCCGTGGGGGGGGCTCCTACAATGAGCAGTTCTTC.

The rearrangement uses TRBV4-1 and TRBJ2-3, with D perhaps TRBD2 (5 bases). Trimming left V 7 bases short and J 6 bases short, with 17 bases between. The CDR3 runs 14 residues. The germline V gene encodes CDR1 MGHRA and CDR2 YSYEKL. As DNA, the CDR3 is TGCGCCAGCAAGAGGGAGTTCGCACCGGATACGCAGTATTTT. The encoded protein is CASKREFAPDTQYF.

The V call is TRBV19, the J call TRBJ2-6; a possible D gene is TRBD1 (6 bases). The CDR3 loop spans 17 amino acids. Germline CDR1 is LNHDA and CDR2 is SQIVND (reference sequence). V was shortened by 3 bases and J by 2 bases, with 14 bases between the two germline ends. The CDR3 DNA sequence: TGTGCCAGTAGTATTTACGGACAGTCGACTGGGGCCAACGTCCTGACTTTC. Translation: CASSIYGQSTGANVLTF.

The chain combines TRBV5-1 with TRBJ1-2, with 8 bases that match TRBD1. The germline V gene has CDR1 SGHRS and CDR2 YFSETQ. CDR3 size: 16 residues. V shed 0 bases, J shed 3 bases, and the junction held 7 bases outside the gene matches. The DNA for the CDR3 is TGCGCCAGCAGCTTGGTAACAGGGGGTAACGACTATGGCTACACCTTC. Translation: CASSLVTGGNDYGYTF.

This clone was seen a few times. The rearrangement joins TRBV3-1 (or the pseudogene TRBV3-2) to TRBJ1-2; D is uncertain. Germline CDR1 reads LGHDT; CDR2 reads YNNKEL (reference sequence). With 1 base removed from V and 7 bases from J, the gap between germline ends came to 10 bases. This CDR3 has 13 amino acids. CDR3 coding DNA: TGTGCCAGCAGCCAAGGTGCTGCGCGTGGCTACACCTTC. Protein sequence: CASSQGAARGYTF.

The genes are TRBV18 and TRBJ2-7; no firm D call. Germline values: CDR1 KGHSH, CDR2 LQKENI. Trimming removed 6 bases at V and 2 bases at J, with 11 bases between. The CDR3 sequence is 13 residues long. The CDR3 is CASSSGPTYEQYF. For the CDR3, the DNA is TGTGCCAGCTCGTCTGGTCCTACCTACGAGCAGTACTTC.

Here the CDR3 DNA reads TGTGCCAGCAGCCCGACCCGGGACAGGGGGCGCGAGCAGTACTTC. It translates to CASSPTRDRGREQYF. The V call is TRBV11-2, the J call TRBJ2-7; TRBD1 matches 12 bases. Germline V CDR1 and CDR2: SGHAT, FQNNGV. V lost 5 bases to trimming and J lost 6 bases; unmatched junction nucleotides: 8. The CDR3 sequence is 15 residues long.

This clone has a handful of counts. The gene calls are TRBV28 and TRBJ1-2; no definite D call. Germline values: CDR1 MDHEN, CDR2 SYDVKM. The ends were cut back, 5 bases at V and 2 bases at J, with 3 bases in the middle. The CDR3 has 11 amino acids. The DNA of the CDR3 is TGTGCCAGCAGTCAGAACTATGGCTACACCTTC. It encodes CASSQNYGYTF.

The rearrangement joins TRBV7-2 to TRBJ2-7; D is possibly TRBD1 (5 bases). With 2 bases removed from V and 2 bases from J, the gap between germline ends came to 10 bases. The CDR3 length is 14 residues. Germline V lookup: CDR1 SGHTA, CDR2 FQGNSA. The CDR3 DNA reads as TGTGCCAGCAGCTTATCCGGACAAGCCTACGAGCAGTACTTC. Its translation is CASSLSGQAYEQYF.

This chain joins TRBV7-9 and TRBJ1-5; D unclear. Germline V gene sequence: CDR1 SEHNR, CDR2 FQNEAQ (reference sequence). The CDR3 sequence is 13 residues long. V lost 5 bases, J lost 5 bases, and 10 bases lay in between. DNA for the CDR3: TGTGCCAGCAGCCGCCCAGGCCATCAGCCCCAGCATTTT. This translates into CASSRPGHQPQHF. The full variable domain, with the rest looked up from reference TRBV7-9 and TRBJ1-5, is DTGVSQNPRHKITKRGQNVTFRCDPISEHNRLYWYRQTLGQGPEFLTYFQNEAQLEKSRLLSDRFSAERPKGSFSTLEIQRTEQGDSAMYLCASSRPGHQPQHFGDGTRLSIL.

This chain uses TRBV23-1 with TRBJ2-7; D may be TRBD2 (5 bases). TRBV23-1 carries the ORF label, with uncertain function. Between the trimmed V and J ends, which lost 5 bases and 5 bases, there was a span of 16 bases. The CDR3 consists of 14 residues. For the CDR3, the DNA is TGCGCCAGCAGTGTGAGAGGAGGTGGAAACGAGCAGTACTTC. Protein product: CASSVRGGGNEQYF.

This rearrangement joins TRBV18 to TRBJ2-7, with TRBD1 matching over 7 bases. The CDR3 is made up of 15 amino acids. CDR1 is KGHSH and CDR2 is LQKENI in the germline V gene. V was pared by 3 bases and J by 0 bases, with 5 bases of the junction left unmatched. In DNA form, the CDR3 reads TGTGCCAGCTCACCGGCCGACAGGGTCTCCTACGAGCAGTACTTC. Its protein product is CASSPADRVSYEQYF.

The chain has TRBV6-6 and TRBJ2-3, with a tentative D call TRBD2 (6 bases). Germline-derived CDR1 and CDR2 are MNHNY and SVGAGI (reference sequence). Trimming cost V 4 bases and J 5 bases, with 16 bases left between them. The CDR3 is 15 residues long. CDR3 in amino acids: CASSLLGTGEDTQYF. The DNA of the CDR3 is TGTGCCAGCAGTTTACTAGGGACGGGAGAAGATACGCAGTATTTT.

This rearrangement joins TRBV19 to TRBJ1-6; 9 positions agree with TRBD1. Unmatched junction bases numbered 8, after V lost 7 bases and J lost 7 bases. The CDR3 runs 15 residues. CDR1 is LNHDA and CDR2 is SQIVND in the germline V gene (reference sequence). CDR3 protein: CASNAGTGFNSPLHF. The CDR3 bases are TGTGCCAGTAATGCCGGGACAGGGTTCAATTCACCCCTCCACTTT.

On this clone: The same CDR3 also results from other DNA sequences found in this sample. The chain has TRBV18 and TRBJ2-2; D gene uncertain. This CDR3 contains 14 residues. V shed 3 bases and J shed 1 base, with 6 bases lying between them. Germline CDR1 is KGHSH and CDR2 is LQKENI. CDR3 bases: TGTGCCAGCTCACCCCAGGAGAACACCGGGGAGCTGTTTTTT. This gives the protein CASSPQENTGELFF.

The chain carries TRBV9 and TRBJ2-2, with D hard to call. The V gene lost 5 bases and the J gene lost 4 bases, with 9 bases spanning the gap. The germline V gene has CDR1 SGDLS and CDR2 YYNGEE. This CDR3 spans 13 amino acids. DNA for the CDR3: TGTGCCAGCAGAGCTTCGGGCACCGGGGAGCTGTTTTTT. As protein: CASRASGTGELFF. Together with reference TRBV9 and TRBJ2-2, the CDR3 gives the full variable domain: DSGVTQTPKHLITATGQRVTLRCSPRSGDLSVYWYQQSLDQGLQFLIQYYNGEERAKGNILERFSAQQFPDLHSELNLSSLELGDSALYFCASRASGTGELFFGEGSRLTVL.